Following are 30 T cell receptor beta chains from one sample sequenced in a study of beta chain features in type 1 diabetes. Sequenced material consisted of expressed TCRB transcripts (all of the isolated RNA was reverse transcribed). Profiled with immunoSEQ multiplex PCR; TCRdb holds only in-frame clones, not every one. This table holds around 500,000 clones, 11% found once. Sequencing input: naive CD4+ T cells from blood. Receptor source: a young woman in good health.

For the CDR3, the DNA is TGTGCCAGCAGGAGACTAGTTAGTGGTGAGCAGTTCTTC. Translating it yields CASRRLVSGEQFF. This chain links TRBV2 with TRBJ2-1; D possibly corresponds to TRBD2 (6 bases). Trimming pared 6 bases from V and 9 bases from J, leaving 15 bases between. The CDR3 contains 13 residues. CDR1 and CDR2 (germline): SNHLY, FYNNEI. The full variable domain, completed using reference TRBV2 and TRBJ2-1, is EPEVTQTPSHQVTQMGQEVILRCVPISNHLYFYWYRQILGQKVEFLVSFYNNEISEKSEIFDDQFSVERPDGSNFTLKIRSTKLEDSAMYFCASRRLVSGEQFFGPGTRLTVL.

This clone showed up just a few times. This CDR3 reads CAWSKGSYEQYF. The CDR3 region has the DNA TGTGCCTGGAGTAAAGGATCCTACGAGCAGTACTTC. V and J are TRBV30 and TRBJ2-7; D is unclear. V was shortened by 2 bases and J by 1 base, with 6 bases between the two germline ends. This CDR3 region has 12 residues. Germline lookup yields CDR1 GTSNPN and CDR2 SVGIG (reference sequence).

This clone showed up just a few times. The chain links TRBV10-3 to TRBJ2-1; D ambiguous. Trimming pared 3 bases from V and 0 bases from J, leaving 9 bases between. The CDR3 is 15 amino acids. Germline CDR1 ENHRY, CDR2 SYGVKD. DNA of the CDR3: TGTGCCATCAGTGACGCCTACCCCTCCTACAATGAGCAGTTCTTC. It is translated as CAISDAYPSYNEQFF.

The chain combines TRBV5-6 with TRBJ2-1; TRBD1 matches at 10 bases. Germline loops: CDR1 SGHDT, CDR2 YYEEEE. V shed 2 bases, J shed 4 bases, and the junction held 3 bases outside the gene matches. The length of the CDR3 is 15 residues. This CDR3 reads CASSLPGQGYNEQFF. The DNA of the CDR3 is TGTGCCAGCAGCTTACCGGGACAGGGGTACAATGAGCAGTTCTTC.

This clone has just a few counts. DNA of the CDR3: TGCAGCGCCATAAGTCATCCAGGGAGCAATCAGCCCCAGCATTTT. This translates into CSAISHPGSNQPQHF. The chain links TRBV29-1 to TRBJ1-5; D may be TRBD1 (5 bases). The V end lost 7 bases, the J end lost 1 base, and 17 bases lay between the germline ends. This CDR3 region has 15 residues. The germline V gene encodes CDR1 SQVTM and CDR2 ANQGSEA.

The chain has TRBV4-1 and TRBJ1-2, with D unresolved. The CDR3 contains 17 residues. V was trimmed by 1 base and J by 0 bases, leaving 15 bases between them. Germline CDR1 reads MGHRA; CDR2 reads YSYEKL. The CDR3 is CASSQVRVGNSNYGYTF. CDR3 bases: TGCGCCAGCAGCCAAGTTCGGGTTGGCAACTCTAACTATGGCTACACCTTC.

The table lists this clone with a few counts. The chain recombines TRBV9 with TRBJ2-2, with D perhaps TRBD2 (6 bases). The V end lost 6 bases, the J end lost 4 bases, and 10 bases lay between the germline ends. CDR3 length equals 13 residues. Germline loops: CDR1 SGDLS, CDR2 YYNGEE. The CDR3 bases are TGTGCCAGCACGCGGGGCCCCACCGGGGAGCTGTTTTTT. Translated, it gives CASTRGPTGELFF. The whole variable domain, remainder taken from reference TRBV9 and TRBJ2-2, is DSGVTQTPKHLITATGQRVTLRCSPRSGDLSVYWYQQSLDQGLQFLIQYYNGEERAKGNILERFSAQQFPDLHSELNLSSLELGDSALYFCASTRGPTGELFFGEGSRLTVL.

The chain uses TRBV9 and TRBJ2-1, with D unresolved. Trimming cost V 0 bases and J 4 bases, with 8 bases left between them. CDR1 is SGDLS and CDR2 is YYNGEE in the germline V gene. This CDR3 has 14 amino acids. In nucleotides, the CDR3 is TGTGCCAGCAGCGTAGGGCCCAGGTACAATGAGCAGTTCTTC. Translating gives CASSVGPRYNEQFF.

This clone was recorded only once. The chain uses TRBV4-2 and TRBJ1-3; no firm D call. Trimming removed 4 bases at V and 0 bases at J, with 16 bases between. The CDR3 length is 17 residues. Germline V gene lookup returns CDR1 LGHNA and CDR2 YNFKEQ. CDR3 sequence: CASSLFTDSNSGNTIYF. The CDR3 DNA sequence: TGTGCCAGCAGCCTTTTCACAGACTCGAACTCTGGAAACACCATATATTTT.

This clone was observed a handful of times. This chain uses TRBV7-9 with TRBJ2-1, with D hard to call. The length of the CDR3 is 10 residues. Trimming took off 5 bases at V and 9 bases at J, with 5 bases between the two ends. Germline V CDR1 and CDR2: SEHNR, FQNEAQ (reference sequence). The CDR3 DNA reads TGTGCCAGCAGCACACTTGAGCAGTTCTTC. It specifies CASSTLEQFF.

The DNA for the CDR3 is TGCGCCAGCAGCCAAAAGACAGGGACCAACACCGGGGAGCTGTTTTTT. Residues: CASSQKTGTNTGELFF. The chain joins TRBV4-3 to TRBJ2-2; 7 nucleotides match TRBD1. Germline V lookup: CDR1 LGHNA, CDR2 YSLEER. Trimming removed 2 bases from V and 2 bases from J; junction bases left unmatched: 5. The CDR3 consists of 16 residues.

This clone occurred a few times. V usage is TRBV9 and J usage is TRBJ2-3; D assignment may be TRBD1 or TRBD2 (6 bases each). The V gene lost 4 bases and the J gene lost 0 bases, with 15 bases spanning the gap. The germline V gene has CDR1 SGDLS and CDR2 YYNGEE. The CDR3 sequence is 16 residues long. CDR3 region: CASSPGGGPSTDTQYF. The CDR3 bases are TGTGCCAGCAGCCCAGGAGGGGGGCCTAGCACAGATACGCAGTATTTT.

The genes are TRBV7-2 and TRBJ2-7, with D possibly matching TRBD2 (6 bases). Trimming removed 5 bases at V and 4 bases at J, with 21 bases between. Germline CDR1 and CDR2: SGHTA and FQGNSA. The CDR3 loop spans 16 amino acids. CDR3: CASSPSRTGVSYEQYF. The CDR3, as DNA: TGTGCCAGCAGCCCCAGTAGGACGGGAGTTTCTTACGAGCAGTACTTC.

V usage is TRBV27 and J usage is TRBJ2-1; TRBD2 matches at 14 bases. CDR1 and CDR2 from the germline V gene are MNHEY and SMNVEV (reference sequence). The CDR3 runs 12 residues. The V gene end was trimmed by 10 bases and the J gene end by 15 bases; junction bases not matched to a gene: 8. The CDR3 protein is CAIRLAGGPWFF. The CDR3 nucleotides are TGTGCCATCCGACTAGCGGGAGGGCCATGGTTCTTC.

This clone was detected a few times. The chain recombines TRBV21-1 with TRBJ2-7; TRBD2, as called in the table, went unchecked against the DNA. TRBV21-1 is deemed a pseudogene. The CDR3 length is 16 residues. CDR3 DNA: TGTGCCAGCAGCAGACTAACACCCTCTAGTATCCACGAGCAGTACGTC. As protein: CASSRLTPSSIHEQYV.

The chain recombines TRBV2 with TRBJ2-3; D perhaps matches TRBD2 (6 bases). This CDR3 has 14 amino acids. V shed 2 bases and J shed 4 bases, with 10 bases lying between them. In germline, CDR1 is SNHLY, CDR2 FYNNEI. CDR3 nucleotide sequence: TGTGCCAGCAGTGAATCCGGGAGACCAGATACGCAGTATTTT. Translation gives CASSESGRPDTQYF.

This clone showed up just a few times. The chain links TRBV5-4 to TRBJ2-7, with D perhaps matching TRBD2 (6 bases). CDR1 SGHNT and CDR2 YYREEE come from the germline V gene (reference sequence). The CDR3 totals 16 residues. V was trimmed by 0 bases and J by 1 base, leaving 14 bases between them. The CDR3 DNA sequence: TGTGCCAGCAGCTTGGGCGGGGCGGTTGGTTCCTACGAGCAGTACGTC. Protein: CASSLGGAVGSYEQYV.

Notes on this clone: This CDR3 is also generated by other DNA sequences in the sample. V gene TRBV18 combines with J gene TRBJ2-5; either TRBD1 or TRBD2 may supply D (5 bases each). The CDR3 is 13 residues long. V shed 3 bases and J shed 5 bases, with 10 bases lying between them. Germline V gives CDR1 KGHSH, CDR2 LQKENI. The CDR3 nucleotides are TGTGCCAGCTCACCCCAGGGAGCGGAGACCCAGTACTTC. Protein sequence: CASSPQGAETQYF.

The CDR3 DNA follows: TGCGCCAGCAGCCGAGAAAGTGGCCACACCGGGGAGCTGTTTTTT. As protein: CASSRESGHTGELFF. The V and J genes are TRBV4-3 and TRBJ2-2; D is unclear. The germline gives CDR1 LGHNA, CDR2 YSLEER. This CDR3 has 15 amino acids. V was pared by 4 bases and J by 3 bases, with 12 bases between.

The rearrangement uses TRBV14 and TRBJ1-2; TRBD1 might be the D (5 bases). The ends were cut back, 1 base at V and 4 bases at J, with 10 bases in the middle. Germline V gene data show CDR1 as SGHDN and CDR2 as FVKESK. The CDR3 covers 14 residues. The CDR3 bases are TGTGCCAGCAGCCAAGGAGCAGGGATCTATGGCTACACCTTC. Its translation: CASSQGAGIYGYTF.

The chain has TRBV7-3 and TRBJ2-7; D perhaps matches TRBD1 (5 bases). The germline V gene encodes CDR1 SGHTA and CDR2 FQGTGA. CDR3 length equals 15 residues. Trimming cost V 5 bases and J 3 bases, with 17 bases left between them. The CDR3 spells CASSPSGAVDYEQYF. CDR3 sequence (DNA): TGTGCCAGCAGCCCCAGTGGGGCAGTGGACTACGAGCAGTACTTC.

In nucleotides, the CDR3 is TGTGCCAGCAGCCAACCTCTGGGCCCCGCGGGAGATACGCAGTATTTT. It yields the protein CASSQPLGPAGDTQYF. The chain employs TRBV5-4 and TRBJ2-3; TRBD2 might be the D (5 bases). The V gene lost 4 bases and the J gene lost 5 bases, with 20 bases spanning the gap. The CDR3 is 16 residues long. CDR1 is SGHNT, CDR2 YYREEE, per germline (reference sequence). Supplemented by reference TRBV5-4 and TRBJ2-3, the full variable domain reads ETGVTQSPTHLIKTRGQQVTLRCSSQSGHNTVSWYQQALGQGPQFIFQYYREEENGRGNFPPRFSGLQFPNYSSELNVNALELDDSALYLCASSQPLGPAGDTQYFGPGTRLTVL.

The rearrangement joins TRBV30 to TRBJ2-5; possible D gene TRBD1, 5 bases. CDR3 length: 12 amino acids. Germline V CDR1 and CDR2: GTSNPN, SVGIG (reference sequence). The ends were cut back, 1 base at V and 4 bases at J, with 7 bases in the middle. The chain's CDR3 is CAWSATAETQYF. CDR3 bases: TGTGCCTGGAGTGCGACAGCAGAGACCCAGTACTTC.

The CDR3 nucleotides are TGTGCCAGCAGGACAGGGGTAGGTGGAAACACCATATATTTT. Protein product: CASRTGVGGNTIYF. V gene TRBV28 combines with J gene TRBJ1-3, with TRBD1 matching 8 bases. Trimming took 6 bases from V and 3 from J; bases not matched to a gene: 4. The CDR3 contains 14 residues. The germline V gene has CDR1 MDHEN and CDR2 SYDVKM. The whole variable domain, filled in from reference TRBV28 and TRBJ1-3, reads DVKVTQSSRYLVKRTGEKVFLECVQDMDHENMFWYRQDPGLGLRLIYFSYDVKMKEKGDIPEGYSVSREKKERFSLILESASTNQTSMYLCASRTGVGGNTIYFGEGSWLTVV.

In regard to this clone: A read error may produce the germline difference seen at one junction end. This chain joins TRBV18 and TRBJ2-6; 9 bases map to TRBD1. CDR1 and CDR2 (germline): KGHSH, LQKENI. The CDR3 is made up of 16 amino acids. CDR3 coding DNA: TGTGCCAGCGCACCAGGACAGGGGCGTGGGGCCAACGTCCTGACTTTC. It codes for CASAPGQGRGANVLTF.

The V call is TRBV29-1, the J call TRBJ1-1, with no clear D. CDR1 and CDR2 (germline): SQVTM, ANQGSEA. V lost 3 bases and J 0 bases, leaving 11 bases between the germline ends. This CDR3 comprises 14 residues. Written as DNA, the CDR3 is TGCAGCGTTGAGGGTTCGCTCATGAACACTGAAGCTTTCTTT. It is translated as CSVEGSLMNTEAFF.

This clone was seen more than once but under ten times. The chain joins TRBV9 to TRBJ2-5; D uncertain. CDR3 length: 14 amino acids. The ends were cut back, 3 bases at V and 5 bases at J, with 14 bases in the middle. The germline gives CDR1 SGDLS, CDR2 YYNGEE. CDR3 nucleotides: TGTGCCAGCAGCGGGACGTCTCAGCTGGAGACCCAGTACTTC. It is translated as CASSGTSQLETQYF.

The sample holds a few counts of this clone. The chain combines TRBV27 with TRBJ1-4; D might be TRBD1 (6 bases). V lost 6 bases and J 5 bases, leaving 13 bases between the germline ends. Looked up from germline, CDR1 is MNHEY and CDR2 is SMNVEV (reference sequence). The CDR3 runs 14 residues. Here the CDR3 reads CASSHRANNEKLFF. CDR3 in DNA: TGTGCCAGCAGCCACAGGGCGAACAATGAAAAACTGTTTTTT.

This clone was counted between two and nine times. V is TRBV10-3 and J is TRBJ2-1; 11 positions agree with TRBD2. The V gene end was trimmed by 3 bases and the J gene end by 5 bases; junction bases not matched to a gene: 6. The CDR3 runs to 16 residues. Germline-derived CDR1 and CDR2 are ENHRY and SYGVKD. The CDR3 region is CAISDPTSGGNNEQFF. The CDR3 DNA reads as TGTGCCATCAGTGACCCTACTAGCGGGGGAAACAATGAGCAGTTCTTC.

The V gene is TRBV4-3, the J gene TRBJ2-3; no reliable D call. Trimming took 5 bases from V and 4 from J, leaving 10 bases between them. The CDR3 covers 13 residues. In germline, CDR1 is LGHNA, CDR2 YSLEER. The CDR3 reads CASSKRRSDTQYF. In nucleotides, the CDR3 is TGCGCCAGCAGCAAAAGGAGATCAGATACGCAGTATTTT.